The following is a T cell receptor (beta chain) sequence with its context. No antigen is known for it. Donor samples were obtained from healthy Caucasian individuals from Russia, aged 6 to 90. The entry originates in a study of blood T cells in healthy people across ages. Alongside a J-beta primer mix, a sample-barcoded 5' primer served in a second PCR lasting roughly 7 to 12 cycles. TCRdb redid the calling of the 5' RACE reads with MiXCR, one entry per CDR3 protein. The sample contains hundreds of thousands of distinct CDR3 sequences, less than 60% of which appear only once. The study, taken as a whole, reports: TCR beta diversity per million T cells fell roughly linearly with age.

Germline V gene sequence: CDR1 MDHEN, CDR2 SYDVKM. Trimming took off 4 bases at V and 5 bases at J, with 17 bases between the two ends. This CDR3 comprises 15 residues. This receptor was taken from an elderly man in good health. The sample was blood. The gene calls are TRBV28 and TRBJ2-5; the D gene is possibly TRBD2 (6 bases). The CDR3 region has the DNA TGTGCCAGCAGTTCCAGAGACGGGGGAATGGAGACCCAGTACTTC. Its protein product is CASSSRDGGMETQYF.